The clone carrying this T cell receptor (beta chain) was detected ten times or more. Its specificity is not known. The source of the sample is a study of T cells after yellow fever vaccination. Looking at the study overall: Researchers used SMART-Seq v4 Ultra Low Input to prepare fractions that had low cell numbers.

The germline V gene has CDR1 DFQATT and CDR2 SNEGSKA (reference sequence). This CDR3 spans 15 amino acids. V lost 3 bases to trimming and J lost 4 bases, with 17 bases between them. Whole-study findings and limits: Few clonotypes appeared in both CD4 and CD8 compartments.

MiXCR, run by TCRdb on the 5' RACE reads, gives a single entry per CDR3 protein. The sample yields a few hundred thousand distinct CDR3 sequences, about 3.5% seen once. The rearrangement joins TRBV20-1 to TRBJ2-3, with TRBD2 as a possible D gene (7 bases). The origin of this receptor is a man younger than 30 who received the YFV17D yellow fever vaccine. This specimen consisted of PBMCs, obtained on the day of the yellow fever booster vaccination. CDR3 sequence (DNA): TGCAGTGCTAGCGGGGCGGGGGCCGCCCCAGATACGCAGTATTTT. This gives the protein CSASGAGAAPDTQYF.